The 18 T cell receptor beta chains in this list originate from one sample, sequenced in a study of T cell changes during pregnancy in multiple sclerosis. Profiled with immunoSEQ multiplex PCR; TCRdb holds only in-frame clones, not every one. The sample lists almost 35,000 clones, just over 90% occurring once. The specimen was CD8+ T cells from peripheral blood mononuclear cells, collected before pregnancy. The receptors were gathered from a female donor with multiple sclerosis, enrolled in a pregnancy study.

The genes are TRBV11-1 and TRBJ1-1; unclear D gene. The length of the CDR3 is 15 residues. The V gene's germline CDR1 is SGHAT and CDR2 FQDESV (reference sequence). V lost 5 bases and J 4 bases, leaving 17 bases between the germline ends. The CDR3 DNA reads TGTGCCAGCAGCCCAATGGACTTGGGTGGCACTGAAGCTTTCTTT. It specifies CASSPMDLGGTEAFF.

The CDR3 nucleotides read TGTGCCAGTAGTTTCGACAGTGGCATCGGCTATGGCTACACCTTC. Translating gives CASSFDSGIGYGYTF. V and J are TRBV19 and TRBJ1-2; a possible D gene is TRBD1 (5 bases). Germline CDR1 is LNHDA and CDR2 is SQIVND (reference sequence). The CDR3 is made up of 15 amino acids. Trimming shortened V by 5 bases and J by 4 bases, and 17 bases separated the two germline ends.

J is TRBJ2-1 and V is TRBV11-2; possibly TRBD1 for D (6 bases). This CDR3 region has 12 residues. V was pared by 2 bases and J by 10 bases, with 9 bases between. Germline V CDR1 and CDR2: SGHAT, FQNNGV. CDR3 loop: CASSLTGIEQFF. The CDR3 DNA reads as TGTGCCAGCAGCTTAACAGGGATCGAGCAGTTCTTC.

The chain joins TRBV19 to TRBJ1-1; D perhaps matches TRBD1 (6 bases). The CDR3 totals 15 residues. CDR1 LNHDA and CDR2 SQIVND come from the germline V gene (reference sequence). With 5 bases removed from V and 1 base from J, the gap between germline ends came to 14 bases. The DNA for the CDR3 is TGTGCCAGTAGTCACTCCGGGACAAAGAACACTGAAGCTTTCTTT. The encoded protein is CASSHSGTKNTEAFF.

The V and J genes are TRBV27 and TRBJ2-7, with 7 positions matching TRBD1. The CDR3 has 13 residues. The germline gives CDR1 MNHEY, CDR2 SMNVEV (reference sequence). J lost 6 bases, V lost 9 bases, and 11 bases had no gene match. CDR3 loop: CASHRGAPSEQYF. The CDR3 coding sequence is TGTGCCAGTCACAGGGGCGCCCCCTCCGAGCAGTACTTC.

V is TRBV5-4 and J is TRBJ2-1; TRBD2 matches 10 bases. The CDR3 spans 17 residues. Unmatched junction bases numbered 7, after V lost 0 bases and J lost 4 bases. Germline V gives CDR1 SGHNT, CDR2 YYREEE (reference sequence). The CDR3 region has the DNA TGTGCCAGCAGCTTGGTTCCAGCGGGGGGGCCTTACAATGAGCAGTTCTTC. This encodes CASSLVPAGGPYNEQFF.

In this sample, this clone turned up once. The chain combines TRBV5-1 with TRBJ1-1; 7 bases match TRBD1. This CDR3 has 15 residues. Trimming removed 4 bases from V and 2 bases from J; junction bases left unmatched: 8. Germline lookup yields CDR1 SGHRS and CDR2 YFSETQ. CDR3 residues: CASSAYRGVNTEAFF. The DNA for the CDR3 is TGCGCCAGCAGCGCTTACAGGGGCGTAAACACTGAAGCTTTCTTT.

The gene calls are TRBV27 and TRBJ2-3; TRBD1 is a possible D gene (5 bases). The CDR3 extends over 15 amino acids. Germline-derived CDR1 and CDR2 are MNHEY and SMNVEV (reference sequence). V shed 2 bases and J shed 0 bases, with 9 bases lying between them. CDR3 protein: CASSLDRVSTDTQYF. The CDR3 region has the DNA TGTGCCAGCAGTTTAGACAGAGTTAGCACAGATACGCAGTATTTT.

This clone showed up just a few times. This chain links TRBV4-1 with TRBJ1-1; 8 bases map to TRBD1. Germline V gene data show CDR1 as MGHRA and CDR2 as YSYEKL. The CDR3 is made up of 15 amino acids. Trimming removed 0 bases from V and 7 bases from J; junction bases left unmatched: 7. As DNA, the CDR3 is TGCGCCAGCAGCCAAGATTTGGACAGGGAGAGTGAAGCTTTCTTT. Translated: CASSQDLDRESEAFF.

The chain is built from TRBV5-4 and TRBJ2-1; 8 positions agree with TRBD2. The CDR3 is made up of 17 amino acids. Germline trimming cut 0 bases from V and 1 base from J; bases unmatched to any gene: 6. From germline, CDR1 is SGHNT and CDR2 YYREEE (reference sequence). CDR3 nucleotide sequence: TGTGCCAGCAGCTTGGGAGCCGGGGGGGCATCCTACAATGAGCAGTTCTTC. Translating gives CASSLGAGGASYNEQFF.

The chain is built from TRBV6-5 and TRBJ2-7; TRBD1 matches at 8 bases. This CDR3 has 15 amino acids. Germline CDR1 reads MNHEY; CDR2 reads SVGAGI. With 7 bases clipped from V and 1 base from J, the junction kept 9 bases outside the gene matches. In nucleotides, the CDR3 is TGTGCCAGCAAAAGCGGGCAGGGGGCGTCCTACGAGCAGTACTTC. Protein: CASKSGQGASYEQYF.

V and J are TRBV28 and TRBJ1-1; D possibly corresponds to TRBD1 (6 bases). The germline V and J ends were trimmed by 6 bases and 2 bases, with 10 bases remaining between them. Germline V CDR1 and CDR2: MDHEN, SYDVKM. The CDR3 spans 13 residues. CDR3 nucleotides: TGTGCCAGCAGCTCGGACAGCAACACTGAAGCTTTCTTT. Protein sequence: CASSSDSNTEAFF.

This chain connects TRBV18 to TRBJ2-3; 8 bases agree with TRBD2. CDR1 and CDR2 (germline): KGHSH, LQKENI. V gave up 0 bases and J gave up 2 bases; unmatched junction bases: 4. This CDR3 is 16 amino acids long. The CDR3 DNA reads TGTGCCAGCTCACCACCTACTAGCGGAGCCACAGATACGCAGTATTTT. Its translation: CASSPPTSGATDTQYF.

The chain couples TRBV7-6 to TRBJ2-3, with D uncertain. V was shortened by 1 base and J by 1 base, with 9 bases between the two germline ends. The CDR3 extends over 15 amino acids. Germline CDR1 is SGHVS and CDR2 is FNYEAQ. CDR3 DNA sequence: TGTGCCAGCAGCTTAGGAGCGAGTGGCACAGATACGCAGTATTTT. Translation gives CASSLGASGTDTQYF.

The V and J genes are TRBV5-4 and TRBJ2-1, with 10 bases lining up with TRBD2. CDR1 is SGHNT and CDR2 is YYREEE in the germline V gene (reference sequence). The CDR3 spans 17 residues. Germline trimming cut 0 bases from V and 4 bases from J; bases unmatched to any gene: 7. The CDR3 region is CASSLDFSGGTYNEQFF. The CDR3 bases are TGTGCCAGCAGCTTGGATTTTAGCGGGGGGACTTACAATGAGCAGTTCTTC.

The sample holds a few counts of this clone. The chain uses TRBV12-5 and TRBJ1-1; D is possibly TRBD1 (5 bases). Trimming pared 4 bases from V and 7 bases from J, leaving 13 bases between. Per germline, CDR1 LGHNT and CDR2 FRNRAP. The CDR3 length is 13 residues. CDR3 sequence: CASGWVDIDEAFF. The CDR3 DNA sequence: TGTGCTAGTGGTTGGGTGGACATTGATGAAGCTTTCTTT.

This clone was counted at least ten times. The CDR3 DNA reads as TGCGCCAGCAGCCAAGATATGGGGGGTAGTTCCTATGGCTACACCTTC. Encoded protein: CASSQDMGGSSYGYTF. This chain connects TRBV4-1 to TRBJ1-2; possibly TRBD1 for D (5 bases). Germline CDR1 is MGHRA and CDR2 is YSYEKL. The CDR3 length is 16 residues. The V and J ends lost 0 bases and 4 bases respectively, with 15 bases between them.

The V and J genes are TRBV6-5 and TRBJ2-7; the match to TRBD2 covers 14 bases. V lost 4 bases to trimming and J lost 4 bases; unmatched junction nucleotides: 6. The CDR3 length is 16 residues. Germline V gene sequence: CDR1 MNHEY, CDR2 SVGAGI. This CDR3 reads CASSFRLAGGEYEQYF. For the CDR3, the DNA is TGTGCCAGCAGTTTTAGACTAGCGGGAGGGGAATACGAGCAGTACTTC.